This TCR beta chain was sequenced for a study of blood T cell repertoires in COVID-19. Study-level information: Nucleic acid was either cDNA or gDNA, and it came from T cells, B-cell-depleted T cells, or PBMCs.

Authors' data handling: The assay estimated nucleated cells by amplifying reference gene primers. This table comes from immunoSEQ multiplex PCR, and its TCRdb copy is limited to in-frame clones, with some not included. The D gene and trimming were derived from the DNA, and the V and J assignments and clone size from that table. The repertoire has about 120,000 clones, about 81% of them found once; the top ten carry roughly 4%. The CDR3 has 16 amino acids. V was clipped by 3 bases and J by 0 bases, with 14 bases between them. Germline values: CDR1 SNHLY, CDR2 FYNNEI. The sample taken for sequencing was peripheral blood. The TCR was taken from a woman between 50 and 59 years old with acute or convalescent COVID-19. The rearrangement joins TRBV2 to TRBJ1-1; D remains unclear. The DNA for the CDR3 is TGTGCCAGCAGTGATTCCCGGTCCCTAATGAACACTGAAGCTTTCTTT. This sequence encodes CASSDSRSLMNTEAFF. Full variable domain (outside the CDR3, taken from reference TRBV2 and TRBJ1-1): EPEVTQTPSHQVTQMGQEVILRCVPISNHLYFYWYRQILGQKVEFLVSFYNNEISEKSEIFDDQFSVERPDGSNFTLKIRSTKLEDSAMYFCASSDSRSLMNTEAFFGQGTRLTVV.